The 20 T cell receptor beta chains in this list originate from one sample, sequenced in a study of CD8 T cells in ankylosing spondylitis (dated by TCRdb to 2015 to 2018). Libraries came from 5' RACE. The instrument given in TCRdb is Illumina HiSeq 2500. The raw public data were reprocessed by TCRdb itself: fastp quality trimming at Q25, MiXCR clonotype calling, in-frame beta chains only. Every CDR3 protein is listed once, alongside the most common genes and DNA of its rows. In all, the sample holds roughly 240,000 distinct CDR3 sequences, and roughly 8% of those were seen once. Of the sample, 4% to 5.5% falls within the top ten clones. The sequencing sample was made of blood, either unsorted or a sorted T cell fraction (not recorded which). These receptors were obtained from a female donor with ankylosing spondylitis or in good health (not recorded which).

This clonotype appeared many times. The V gene is TRBV29-1, the J gene TRBJ1-1, with D unresolved. The CDR3 length is 11 residues. Germline CDR1 and CDR2: SQVTM and ANQGSEA. The V end lost 5 bases, the J end lost 1 base, and 5 bases lay between the germline ends. The CDR3 protein is CSVRTNTEAFF. Here the CDR3 DNA reads TGCAGCGTTCGAACGAACACTGAAGCTTTCTTT.

Only a few counts were recorded for this clonotype. The chain links TRBV25-1 to TRBJ2-7; maybe TRBD2 (7 bases). From germline, CDR1 is MGHDK and CDR2 SYGVNS. This CDR3 has 13 residues. V lost 3 bases, J lost 5 bases, and 11 bases lay in between. The CDR3 DNA is TGTGCCAGCAGTGAGAGGCGGGGGCACGAGCAGTACTTC. Protein product: CASSERRGHEQYF.

As regards this clonotype: Since a much larger clone is just one base distant, this may be a read error. V gene TRBV11-2 combines with J gene TRBJ2-5, with D maybe TRBD2 (6 bases). The CDR3 consists of 16 residues. Germline CDR1 and CDR2: SGHAT and FQNNGV. CDR3 sequence: CAGSLVGTGEGETQYF. For the CDR3, the DNA is TGTGCCGGCAGCCTAGTGGGGACGGGAGAGGGAGAGACCCAGTACTTC. Full variable domain (rest looked up from reference TRBV11-2 and TRBJ2-5): EAGVAQSPRYKIIEKRQSVAFWCNPISGHATLYWYQQILGQGPKLLIQFQNNGVVDDSQLPKDRFSAERLKGVDSTLKIQPAKLEDSAVYLCAGSLVGTGEGETQYFGPGTRLLVL.

This clonotype showed up many times. This chain links TRBV20-1 with TRBJ2-4; 10 bases agree with TRBD2. J lost 8 bases, V lost 5 bases, and 6 bases had no gene match. The length of the CDR3 is 13 residues. Germline V gene data show CDR1 as DFQATT and CDR2 as SNEGSKA (reference sequence). The DNA for the CDR3 is TGCAGTGCTCCCGGGACTAGCGCTGACATTCAGTACTTC. Its protein product is CSAPGTSADIQYF.

The chain links TRBV5-1 to TRBJ2-1, with 9 bases aligning to TRBD2. Germline V gene lookup returns CDR1 SGHRS and CDR2 YFSETQ. CDR3 length: 16 residues. Trimming removed 0 bases from V and 5 bases from J; junction bases left unmatched: 6. CDR3 bases: TGCGCCAGCAGCTTGGAAAGGACTAGCGTAAACAATGAGCAGTTCTTC. It yields the protein CASSLERTSVNNEQFF.

This clonotype was recorded at least ten times. The genes are TRBV27 and TRBJ2-7, with TRBD1 matching 7 bases. CDR1 and CDR2 (germline): MNHEY, SMNVEV (reference sequence). V shed 8 bases and J 0 bases; nucleotides not matched to a gene: 10. This CDR3 has 15 residues. The chain's CDR3 is CASRQGFYPSYEQYF. Written as DNA, the CDR3 is TGTGCCAGCCGACAGGGTTTTTACCCCTCCTACGAGCAGTACTTC.

This clonotype was observed many times. At one end, the junction sequence differs from germline, possibly due to a read error. The gene calls are TRBV10-3 and TRBJ1-1; a possible D gene is TRBD1 (6 bases). The CDR3 runs 13 residues. CDR1 is ENHRY and CDR2 is SYGVKD in the germline V gene. The CDR3 here is CAIGEGVNTEAFF. CDR3 DNA sequence: TGTGCCATCGGTGAGGGGGTGAACACTGAAGCTTTCTTT.

This clonotype was observed at least ten times. V and J are TRBV5-1 and TRBJ2-1, with 7 bases aligning to TRBD2. The CDR3 consists of 14 residues. V shed 0 bases and J 8 bases; nucleotides not matched to a gene: 5. Germline lookup yields CDR1 SGHRS and CDR2 YFSETQ. The chain's CDR3 is CASSLGSGSYEQFF. As DNA, the CDR3 is TGCGCCAGCAGCTTGGGTAGCGGGTCCTATGAGCAGTTCTTC.

This clonotype has at least ten counts. The gene calls are TRBV3-1 and TRBJ2-1; a weak D match, TRBD2 (6 bases). Germline V gene sequence: CDR1 LGHDT, CDR2 YNNKEL (reference sequence). The germline V and J ends were trimmed by 7 bases and 10 bases, with 14 bases remaining between them. There are 12 residues in the CDR3. CDR3 sequence: CASMTSGAEQFF. The CDR3 DNA reads TGTGCCAGCATGACTAGTGGGGCCGAGCAGTTCTTC.

This clonotype has more than one count but fewer than ten. The CDR3: CSVGGPSGEQFF. The CDR3 DNA follows: TGCAGCGTTGGGGGTCCTTCTGGGGAGCAGTTCTTC. The V and J genes are TRBV29-1 and TRBJ2-1; no reliable D call. The CDR3 length is 12 residues. The V end lost 4 bases, the J end lost 10 bases, and 14 bases lay between the germline ends. Germline V gene data show CDR1 as SQVTM and CDR2 as ANQGSEA.

The CDR3 spells CASSQVGGNIQYF. As DNA, the CDR3 is TGCGCCAGCAGCCAAGTAGGGGGAAACATTCAGTACTTC. The chain combines TRBV4-3 with TRBJ2-4; tentative D call: TRBD1 (6 bases). This CDR3 is 13 amino acids long. From germline, CDR1 is LGHNA and CDR2 YSLEER. Trimming pared 1 base from V and 6 bases from J, leaving 7 bases between.

This clonotype has a count of ten or more. The chain couples TRBV7-2 to TRBJ2-1, with 8 positions matching TRBD2. V lost 1 base to trimming and J lost 3 bases; unmatched junction nucleotides: 5. The germline V gene has CDR1 SGHTA and CDR2 FQGNSA. This CDR3 region has 16 residues. This chain's CDR3 is CASSLDGGRYYNEQFF. The DNA for the CDR3 is TGTGCCAGCAGCTTAGATGGCGGGAGGTACTACAATGAGCAGTTCTTC.

This clonotype was counted ten times or more. The rearrangement uses TRBV6-1 and TRBJ1-5, with a weak D call TRBD1 (6 bases). The CDR3 length is 13 residues. Germline CDR1 MNHNS, CDR2 SASEGT. V was pared by 4 bases and J by 5 bases, with 9 bases between. The CDR3 spells CASSAQGDQPQHF. CDR3 DNA sequence: TGTGCCAGCAGTGCACAGGGAGATCAGCCCCAGCATTTT.

This clonotype was seen ten or more times. This rearrangement joins TRBV5-6 to TRBJ2-7; 8 nucleotides align to TRBD1. The length of the CDR3 is 15 residues. V trimming: 0 bases; J trimming: 3 bases; junction bases outside the gene matches: 5. The germline gives CDR1 SGHDT, CDR2 YYEEEE. CDR3 coding DNA: TGTGCCAGCAGCTTGGTCGGCAGGGGGCGCTACGAGCAGTACTTC. Protein: CASSLVGRGRYEQYF.

The chain uses TRBV20-1 and TRBJ2-5, with TRBD2 matching 12 bases. In germline, CDR1 is DFQATT, CDR2 SNEGSKA (reference sequence). This CDR3 contains 18 residues. Trimming at V came to 6 bases and at J to 2 bases, leaving 16 bases not matched to a gene. As DNA, the CDR3 is TGCAGTGCCCCCACAGCGACTAGCGGGAGTTACCTACAAGAGACCCAGTACTTC. It translates to CSAPTATSGSYLQETQYF.

In this sample, this clonotype turned up a few times. The chain recombines TRBV28 with TRBJ2-1, with TRBD2 identical over 8 bases. Per the germline V gene, CDR1 is MDHEN and CDR2 is SYDVKM. With V trimmed by 6 bases and J by 7 bases, 11 bases remained unmatched. The CDR3 runs 15 residues. CDR3 nucleotides: TGTGCCAGCAGGTCCGGGACTAGGGGCGGGAATGAGCAGTTCTTC. This gives the protein CASRSGTRGGNEQFF.

V is TRBV20-1 and J is TRBJ2-1, with D perhaps TRBD1 (5 bases). The CDR3 loop spans 15 amino acids. Germline V gives CDR1 DFQATT, CDR2 SNEGSKA (reference sequence). V lost 8 bases, J lost 0 bases, and 17 bases lay in between. The CDR3 nucleotides are TGCAGTTGGGGCCTTGTTCTCGGCTCCTACAATGAGCAGTTCTTC. Its translation is CSWGLVLGSYNEQFF.

There are many counts of this clonotype. The rearrangement joins TRBV5-1 to TRBJ1-2; 11 bases align to TRBD1. Germline-derived CDR1 and CDR2 are SGHRS and YFSETQ. The CDR3 has 17 residues. J lost 4 bases, V lost 2 bases, and 10 bases had no gene match. The CDR3 bases are TGCGCCAGCAGCTTCGGACAGGGGGCTTCGCTTGGCTATGGCTACACCTTC. Protein sequence: CASSFGQGASLGYGYTF.

Turning to this clonotype: A much larger clone lies a single base off, so this may be a read error. The rearrangement uses TRBV5-5 and TRBJ2-2; no firm D call. The CDR3 covers 13 residues. The germline gives CDR1 SGHKS, CDR2 YYEKEE (reference sequence). For the CDR3, the DNA is TGTGCCAGCATCTTGAGGCTCGGAGGGGAGCTGTTTTTT. Protein: CASILRLGGELFF.

This clonotype was detected many times. J is TRBJ2-7 and V is TRBV12-3 or TRBV12-4; D gene unclear. This CDR3 has 11 residues. V lost 5 bases and J lost 7, with 9 bases in between. The CDR3 reads CASSPEKEQYF. CDR3 coding DNA: TGTGCCAGCAGTCCGGAGAAGGAGCAGTACTTC.